Listed below are T cell receptor beta chains from one sample, sequenced in a study of cytomegalovirus exposure and HLA in healthy donors. The table came from immunoSEQ multiplex PCR; TCRdb's copy has only in-frame clones and leaves some out. Of about 160,000 clones listed, more than 80% are singletons. The material sequenced was PBMCs. Every receptor here comes from a woman aged 18 to 35 in good health and CMV-seronegative. CDR3s include the opening cysteine and the closing phenylalanine or tryptophan. A D gene is named only where the DNA matches it firmly. Clone sizes are given selectively: once, few, many, or a class where the clone is expanded.

d_gene: NA; abundance: NA; j_gene: TRBJ1-3; v_gene: TRBV5-4; CDR3aa: CASSLQSGNTIYF; CDR3nt: TGTGCCAGCAGCTTGCAGTCTGGAAACACCATATATTTT
d_gene: TRBD1; abundance: NA; j_gene: TRBJ1-5; v_gene: TRBV2; CDR3aa: CASRDQGVGNQPQHF; CDR3nt: TGTGCCAGCAGGGATCAGGGGGTCGGCAATCAGCCCCAGCATTTT
d_gene: TRBD2; abundance: NA; j_gene: TRBJ2-5; v_gene: TRBV29-1; CDR3aa: CSVGEGETQYF; CDR3nt: TGCAGCGTTGGGGAGGGGGAGACCCAGTACTTC
d_gene: NA; abundance: few; j_gene: TRBJ1-4; v_gene: TRBV4-1; CDR3aa: CASSQQATNEKLFF; CDR3nt: TGCGCCAGCAGCCAACAGGCAACTAATGAAAAACTGTTTTTT
d_gene: NA; abundance: NA; j_gene: TRBJ1-1; v_gene: TRBV7-8; CDR3aa: CASRRPGQGKNTEAFF; CDR3nt: TGTGCCAGCAGACGACCGGGCCAGGGAAAGAACACTGAAGCTTTCTTT
d_gene: NA; abundance: few; j_gene: TRBJ1-2; v_gene: TRBV4-3; CDR3aa: CASSHPLGGYGYTF; CDR3nt: TGCGCCAGCAGCCATCCCCTAGGGGGCTATGGCTACACCTTC
d_gene: NA; abundance: NA; j_gene: TRBJ1-1; v_gene: TRBV5-1; CDR3aa: CASSLVPGHLNTEAFF; CDR3nt: TGCGCCAGCAGCTTGGTACCCGGACATTTGAACACTGAAGCTTTCTTT
d_gene: TRBD1; abundance: NA; j_gene: TRBJ2-1; v_gene: TRBV5-1; CDR3aa: CASRRTGTNEQFF; CDR3nt: TGCGCCAGCAGGAGGACAGGGACTAATGAGCAGTTCTTC
d_gene: TRBD1; abundance: NA; j_gene: TRBJ2-1; v_gene: TRBV6-5; CDR3aa: CASSSDRGVEQFF; CDR3nt: TGTGCCAGCAGCTCGGACAGGGGGGTTGAGCAGTTCTTC
d_gene: NA; abundance: once; j_gene: TRBJ2-4; v_gene: TRBV21-1; CDR3aa: CASSKGLLDEERIAKNIQYF; CDR3nt: TGTGCCAGCAGCAAAGGCCTGCTGGATGAGGAGCGGATAGCCAAAAACATTCAGTACTTC
d_gene: NA; abundance: NA; j_gene: TRBJ1-2; v_gene: TRBV5-4; CDR3aa: CASSLPGSNYGYTF; CDR3nt: TGTGCCAGCAGCTTGCCCGGGTCTAACTATGGCTACACCTTC
d_gene: NA; abundance: NA; j_gene: TRBJ2-7; v_gene: TRBV6-6; CDR3aa: CASSLPEPDSYEQYF; CDR3nt: TGTGCCAGCAGTCTACCGGAGCCGGACTCCTACGAGCAGTACTTC
d_gene: TRBD1; abundance: NA; j_gene: TRBJ1-2; v_gene: TRBV28; CDR3aa: CASSFPGTAVGYGYTF; CDR3nt: TGTGCCAGCAGTTTCCCCGGGACAGCAGTTGGCTATGGCTACACCTTC
d_gene: NA; abundance: NA; j_gene: TRBJ1-5; v_gene: TRBV19; CDR3aa: CARQGEGQPQHF; CDR3nt: TGTGCCAGACAAGGTGAGGGTCAGCCCCAGCATTTT
d_gene: NA; abundance: NA; j_gene: TRBJ2-3; v_gene: TRBV11-2; CDR3aa: CASSFRGREADTQYF; CDR3nt: TGTGCCAGCAGCTTCCGTGGCAGGGAGGCAGATACGCAGTATTTT
d_gene: NA; abundance: NA; j_gene: TRBJ1-3; v_gene: TRBV5-1; CDR3aa: CASSLGASAGNTIYF; CDR3nt: TGCGCCAGCAGCTTGGGGGCGTCCGCCGGAAACACCATATATTTT